The 26 T cell receptor beta chains below all came from one sample that was sequenced in a study of T cell repertoires in cytomegalovirus infection. Their target antigens are unknown. TCRdb re-called the reads with MiXCR, one entry per CDR3 protein. The sample lists 750,000 to 950,000 distinct CDR3 sequences; 25% to 35% were seen once. The source was cultured CD8+ T cells from PBMCs, collected from culture after CMV antigen stimulation. These receptors all stem from a human donor in good health (CMV status not recorded). Some clones in this sample may be carry-over from other donors' samples.

This sequence joins TRBV2 and TRBJ2-2; 12 nucleotides match TRBD1. CDR3 length: 14 amino acids. The J segment lost 6 bases and the V segment lost 10 bases, leaving 6 bases of the junction unmatched. Germline V gene data show CDR1 as SNHLY and CDR2 as FYNNEI. DNA for the CDR3: TGTGCCAACGGGGACAGGGGGCGATCCGGGGAGCTGTTTTTT. Protein: CANGDRGRSGELFF.

The CDR3 loop reads CACTGTDNTEAFF. As DNA, the CDR3 is TGTGCCTGTACCGGGACAGATAACACTGAAGCTTTCTTT. This chain connects TRBV6-6 to TRBJ1-1; TRBD1 agrees at 7 bases. V lost 11 bases and J lost 2; bases outside the gene matches: 8. CDR1 is MNHNY, CDR2 SVGAGI, per germline (reference sequence). This CDR3 is 13 amino acids long.

The rearrangement links TRBV27 to TRBJ1-6; 7 bases line up with TRBD1. CDR3 length: 14 amino acids. The V gene end was trimmed by 7 bases and the J gene end by 5 bases; junction bases not matched to a gene: 5. Germline V CDR1 and CDR2: MNHEY, SMNVEV (reference sequence). CDR3 bases: TGTGCCAGCACAGACAGGGCCGATAATTCACCCCTCCACTTT. This gives the protein CASTDRADNSPLHF.

Ten or more counts support this clonotype. This rearrangement joins TRBV7-2 to TRBJ2-1; D is possibly TRBD2 (6 bases). The CDR3 is 14 residues long. The germline V and J ends were trimmed by 5 bases and 6 bases, with 14 bases remaining between them. From germline, CDR1 is SGHTA and CDR2 FQGNSA. DNA of the CDR3: TGTGCCAGCAGCCACGGGGGACTCTTCAATGAGCAGTTCTTC. Encoded protein: CASSHGGLFNEQFF.

Of note for this clonotype: The CDR3 carries no conserved terminal phenylalanine or tryptophan, so it likely arises from a read error. The CDR3 DNA sequence: TGTGCCACCAGTGTTCCTGGGCCGGGAGGAAACACCATATATTCT. This gives the protein CATSVPGPGGNTIYS. This sequence joins TRBV24-1 and TRBJ1-3; D is undetermined. The CDR3 loop spans 15 amino acids. Trimming pared 5 bases from V and 4 bases from J, leaving 14 bases between. Germline V gene data show CDR1 as KGHDR and CDR2 as SFDVKD.

This clonotype was seen at least ten times. The chain uses TRBV7-8 and TRBJ1-1; D is unresolved. The germline V gene has CDR1 SGHVS and CDR2 FQNEAQ. V was shortened by 0 bases and J by 7 bases, with 9 bases between the two germline ends. The CDR3 extends over 13 amino acids. The CDR3 loop reads CASSLAPGDEAFF. The CDR3 bases are TGTGCCAGCAGCTTAGCTCCCGGGGATGAAGCTTTCTTT. The whole variable domain, remainder taken from reference TRBV7-8 and TRBJ1-1, is GAGVSQSPRYKVAKRGQDVALRCDPISGHVSLFWYQQALGQGPEFLTYFQNEAQLDKSGLPSDRFFAERPEGSVSTLKIQRTQQEDSAVYLCASSLAPGDEAFFGQGTRLTVV.

This clonotype was found many times. The V call is TRBV7-2, the J call TRBJ2-7, with D perhaps TRBD1 (5 bases). V shed 5 bases and J shed 6 bases, with 11 bases lying between them. Germline assignment: CDR1 SGHTA and CDR2 FQGNSA. This CDR3 spans 12 amino acids. The CDR3 protein is CASSPWGGEQYF. CDR3 nucleotides: TGTGCCAGCAGCCCCTGGGGCGGCGAGCAGTACTTC.

The chain is built from TRBV6-5 and TRBJ2-3, with D possibly TRBD2 on 5 matching bases. Germline V gene lookup returns CDR1 MNHEY and CDR2 SVGAGI. The CDR3 extends over 16 amino acids. Trimming left V 3 bases short and J 0 bases short, with 13 bases between. The CDR3 loop is CASSYEPSGSTDTQYF. The DNA of the CDR3 is TGTGCCAGCAGTTATGAACCCAGCGGAAGCACAGATACGCAGTATTTT.

Only a few counts were recorded for this clonotype. The chain has TRBV11-1 and TRBJ2-2, with D tentatively TRBD1 (6 bases). This CDR3 spans 17 amino acids. V was shortened by 3 bases and J by 3 bases, with 17 bases between the two germline ends. Germline V lookup: CDR1 SGHAT, CDR2 FQDESV (reference sequence). CDR3 region: CASSFVFQGRDTGELFF. Written as DNA, the CDR3 is TGTGCCAGCAGCTTCGTATTTCAGGGGCGCGACACCGGGGAGCTGTTTTTT.

This clonotype was observed a few times. The chain has TRBV6-5 and TRBJ2-6, with D uncertain. Trimming took 0 bases from V and 4 from J, leaving 13 bases between them. This CDR3 spans 17 amino acids. Germline CDR1 MNHEY, CDR2 SVGAGI. This CDR3 reads CASSYSGYLAGANVLTF. As DNA, the CDR3 is TGTGCCAGCAGTTACTCTGGCTATTTGGCCGGGGCCAACGTCCTGACTTTC.

V is TRBV5-1 and J is TRBJ2-1; D call uncertain. V lost 0 bases to trimming and J lost 9 bases, with 7 bases between them. The CDR3 sequence is 12 residues long. Germline V gives CDR1 SGHRS, CDR2 YFSETQ. The CDR3 region is CASSLEAGEQFF. CDR3 nucleotide sequence: TGCGCCAGCAGCTTGGAGGCAGGTGAGCAGTTCTTC.

Details on this clonotype: Sequence at one end of the junction differs from germline and may be a read error. J is TRBJ1-5 and V is TRBV27; a possible D gene is TRBD1 (5 bases). The CDR3 runs to 13 residues. The germline V gene has CDR1 MNHEY and CDR2 SMNVEV (reference sequence). CDR3 region: CATVGGPNEPQHF. The CDR3 nucleotides are TGTGCCACTGTTGGGGGACCCAATGAGCCCCAGCATTTT.

About this clonotype itself: A clone one base away is much larger, so this may be a read error. The rearrangement links TRBV7-2 to TRBJ2-6, with D possibly being TRBD1 (6 bases). Germline V gives CDR1 SGHTA, CDR2 FQGNSA. The CDR3 spans 17 residues. The CDR3 is CASSFYRANSGADVLTF. The CDR3 DNA is TGTGCCAGCAGCTTCTACAGGGCGAACTCTGGGGCCGACGTCCTGACTTTC.

The V call is TRBV11-2, the J call TRBJ1-6; D remains unclear. The CDR3 has 13 residues. CDR1 is SGHAT, CDR2 FQNNGV, per germline. V shed 1 base and J shed 9 bases, with 7 bases lying between them. CDR3 loop: CASSLGNASPLHF. The DNA for the CDR3 is TGTGCCAGCAGCTTAGGCAATGCTTCACCCCTCCACTTT.

This clonotype occurred a few times. The gene calls are TRBV28 and TRBJ2-1, with 7 positions matching TRBD1. CDR1 and CDR2 from the germline V gene are MDHEN and SYDVKM. Trimming at V came to 5 bases and at J to 0 bases, leaving 4 bases not matched to a gene. The CDR3 extends over 15 amino acids. CDR3: CASSQGQDSYNEQFF. Written as DNA, the CDR3 is TGTGCCAGCAGTCAAGGACAGGACTCCTACAATGAGCAGTTCTTC.

This clonotype has just a few counts. The chain carries TRBV6-2 or TRBV6-3 and TRBJ1-1; TRBD1 aligns across 7 bases. With 8 bases clipped from V and 3 bases from J, the junction kept 6 bases outside the gene matches. Per the germline V gene, CDR1 is MNHEY and CDR2 is SVGEGT. CDR3 length: 13 amino acids. The CDR3, as DNA: TGTGCCAGCCGAAACAGGGGCTACACTGAAGCTTTCTTT. The encoded protein is CASRNRGYTEAFF.

A few counts support this clonotype. The V call is TRBV6-5, the J call TRBJ2-5; D might be TRBD2 (5 bases). The CDR3 has 14 residues. CDR1 is MNHEY and CDR2 is SVGAGI in the germline V gene. V was clipped by 0 bases and J by 5 bases, with 10 bases between them. DNA for the CDR3: TGTGCCAGCAGTTACTCTGAGGGTGTGGAGACCCAGTACTTC. Its protein is CASSYSEGVETQYF.

This clonotype was detected many times. V and J are TRBV6-5 and TRBJ1-1, with a tentative D call TRBD1 (6 bases). Trimming pared 2 bases from V and 4 bases from J, leaving 8 bases between. Germline CDR1 and CDR2: MNHEY and SVGAGI. The CDR3 consists of 13 residues. The DNA for the CDR3 is TGTGCCAGCAGTTACGGCAGGGGCACTGAAGCTTTCTTT. Translation: CASSYGRGTEAFF.

This clonotype was observed at least ten times. V usage is TRBV7-6 and J usage is TRBJ2-1; D uncertain. The CDR3 sequence is 15 residues long. CDR1 is SGHVS and CDR2 is FNYEAQ in the germline V gene. V shed 3 bases and J shed 4 bases, with 13 bases lying between them. CDR3 nucleotide sequence: TGTGCCAGCAGCTTGAGGTTGGCGGCTTACAATGAGCAGTTCTTC. This gives the protein CASSLRLAAYNEQFF.

The chain employs TRBV19 and TRBJ1-1; the D is unclear. The V and J ends lost 4 bases and 1 base respectively, with 10 bases between them. The V gene's germline CDR1 is LNHDA and CDR2 SQIVND (reference sequence). The length of the CDR3 is 14 residues. The CDR3 protein is CASSNNAGNTEAFF. In DNA form, the CDR3 reads TGTGCCAGTAGTAACAACGCGGGGAACACTGAAGCTTTCTTT.

This clonotype was seen many times. The germline gene is not matched at one end of the junction; a read error may be the cause. The rearrangement uses TRBV7-7 and TRBJ2-1, with D perhaps TRBD1 (6 bases). Germline V CDR1 and CDR2: SSHAT, FNYEAQ (reference sequence). The CDR3 is 15 residues long. The CDR3 nucleotides are TGTGCTAGCAGCTTAGGAACAGGGATGTACAATGAGCAGTTCTTC. Amino acids: CASSLGTGMYNEQFF.

The chain joins TRBV4-1 to TRBJ1-2; D uncertain. The CDR3 runs to 15 residues. The ends were cut back, 1 base at V and 3 bases at J, with 12 bases in the middle. The germline V gene has CDR1 MGHRA and CDR2 YSYEKL. CDR3 sequence reads: CASSQAERNYYGYTF. CDR3 nucleotide sequence: TGCGCCAGCAGCCAAGCGGAGAGAAACTACTATGGCTACACCTTC.

This clonotype appeared many times. This chain connects TRBV12-3 or TRBV12-4 to TRBJ1-2; D is possibly TRBD1 (5 bases). Deletions cut 5 bases from V and 4 bases from J, with 20 bases between. The CDR3 is 16 residues long. The CDR3 reads CASSPGLSGFVYGYTF. The CDR3 DNA sequence: TGTGCCAGCAGTCCGGGACTCTCGGGGTTTGTCTATGGCTACACCTTC.

The chain has TRBV6-2 or TRBV6-3 and TRBJ2-7; D is possibly TRBD2 (5 bases). The germline V and J ends were trimmed by 2 bases and 1 base, with 12 bases remaining between them. The CDR3 length is 15 residues. Germline V gene data show CDR1 as MNHEY and CDR2 as SVGEGT. This CDR3 reads CASSYDRTGSYEQYV. CDR3 nucleotides: TGTGCCAGCAGTTACGATCGTACGGGATCCTACGAGCAGTACGTC.

The chain has TRBV3-1 and TRBJ2-1, with a possible D match to TRBD2 (7 bases). CDR3 size: 16 residues. CDR1 is LGHDT and CDR2 is YNNKEL in the germline V gene (reference sequence). V was cut by 4 bases and J by 6 bases, with 19 bases left in between. CDR3 in DNA: TGTGCCAGCAGCCCTGGGCGCGGGGGCCGGTCCAATGAGCAGTTCTTC. Encoded protein: CASSPGRGGRSNEQFF.

V is TRBV2 and J is TRBJ2-4; weak D call: TRBD1 (6 bases). The CDR3 is 20 residues long. Trimming removed 0 bases at V and 0 bases at J, with 21 bases between. The germline CDR1 and CDR2 sequences are SNHLY and FYNNEI. CDR3 nucleotide sequence: TGTGCCAGCAGTGAAGCGCTTCGGGACATCTTACCATTAGCCAAAAACATTCAGTACTTC. Encoded protein: CASSEALRDILPLAKNIQYF.